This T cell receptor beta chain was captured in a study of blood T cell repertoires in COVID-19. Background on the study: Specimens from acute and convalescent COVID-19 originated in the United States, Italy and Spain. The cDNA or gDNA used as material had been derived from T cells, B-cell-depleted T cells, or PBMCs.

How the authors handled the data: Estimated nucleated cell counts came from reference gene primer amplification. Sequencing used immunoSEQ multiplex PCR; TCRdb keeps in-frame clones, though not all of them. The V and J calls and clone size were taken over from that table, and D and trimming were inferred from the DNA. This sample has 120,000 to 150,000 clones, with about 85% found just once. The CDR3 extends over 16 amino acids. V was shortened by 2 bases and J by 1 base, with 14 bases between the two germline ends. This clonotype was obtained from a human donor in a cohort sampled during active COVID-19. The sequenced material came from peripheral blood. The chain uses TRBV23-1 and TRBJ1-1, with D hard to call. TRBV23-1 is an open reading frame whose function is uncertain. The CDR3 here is CASSQPRRSGNTEAFF. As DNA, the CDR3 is TGCGCCAGCAGTCAACCCAGACGGAGCGGGAACACTGAAGCTTTCTTT.